This is a list of T cell receptor beta chains from one sample in a study of shared clonotypes between healthy human individuals. TCRdb's table, derived via immunoSEQ multiplex PCR, lists solely in-frame clones and lacks some. The sample lists some 2,100,000 clones, 90% to 95% occurring once. Sequenced: naive CD8+ T cells from PBMCs. The receptors shown here come from a man aged 18 to 29 in good health. Some clones in this sample may be carry-over from other donors' samples. Each CDR3 is given with its conserved first and last residue. The order of the fields is CDR3 protein, D gene, V gene, J gene, CDR3 length. The D gene is left open where the match is weak.

CASSLGTSGSRYTDTQYF,TRBD2,TRBV7-3,TRBJ2-3,18
CASTPGLAGNSYEQYF,TRBD2,TRBV28,TRBJ2-7,16
CASSQYITDRGNYGYTF,TRBD1,TRBV4-3,TRBJ1-2,17
CSVEGGAAYEQYF,-,TRBV29-1,TRBJ2-7,13
CASTPGTSDMFGQFF,TRBD2,TRBV27,TRBJ2-1,15
CASSLIYSTSTQYF,-,TRBV11-2,TRBJ2-3,14
CASSSARTSGYEQYF,TRBD2,TRBV7-8,TRBJ2-7,15
CASSEGQGAPPAYGYTF,TRBD1,TRBV5-1,TRBJ1-2,17
CASSWTGNSKNIQYF,TRBD1,TRBV27,TRBJ2-4,15
CASKEGPEAFF,-,TRBV19,TRBJ1-1,11
CASSLRGSYEQYF,-,TRBV5-1,TRBJ2-7,13
CASREIAGSYNEQFF,TRBD2,TRBV6-5,TRBJ2-1,15
CASKRQQTPWETQYF,-,TRBV5-1,TRBJ2-5,15
CASSRAAGVASYEQYF,TRBD2,TRBV13,TRBJ2-7,16
CASSSAQGVGDEAFF,TRBD1,TRBV5-5,TRBJ1-1,15
CASSQDWTSPKQFF,TRBD2,TRBV14,TRBJ2-1,14